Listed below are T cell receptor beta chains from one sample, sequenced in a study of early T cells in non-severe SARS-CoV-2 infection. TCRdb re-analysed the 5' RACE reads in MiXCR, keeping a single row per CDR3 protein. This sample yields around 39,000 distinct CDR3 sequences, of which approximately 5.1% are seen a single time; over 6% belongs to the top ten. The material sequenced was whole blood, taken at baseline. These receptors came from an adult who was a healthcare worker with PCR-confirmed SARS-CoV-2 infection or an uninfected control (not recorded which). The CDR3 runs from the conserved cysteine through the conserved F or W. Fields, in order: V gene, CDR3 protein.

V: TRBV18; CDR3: CASSPPSRILAGELFF
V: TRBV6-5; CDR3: CASSYSSGQLSSGYTF
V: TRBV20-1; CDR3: CSARDAETNTEAFF
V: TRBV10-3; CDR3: CAIEKGQGARMEQYF
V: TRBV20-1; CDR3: CSARAPLEAFF
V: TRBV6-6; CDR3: CASSRVGSRVTDTQYF
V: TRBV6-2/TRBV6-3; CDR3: CASSYLGFQETQYF
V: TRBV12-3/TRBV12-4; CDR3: CASSRWDREGTEAFF
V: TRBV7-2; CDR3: CASSLAAGAVGELFF
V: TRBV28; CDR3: CASSFEVSRDKLYF
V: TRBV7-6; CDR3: CASSPGGALFPLEQYF
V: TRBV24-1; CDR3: CATSDATTQPQHF
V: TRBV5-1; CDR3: CASSSGLVLLVNEQFF
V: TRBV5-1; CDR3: CASSFGMPSAEAFF
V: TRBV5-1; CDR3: CASSFSRGIGHTEAFF
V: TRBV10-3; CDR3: CAISDPGGTQYF
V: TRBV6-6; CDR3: CASSTFEKLFF
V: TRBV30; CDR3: CAWGHLWTVPGYEQYF
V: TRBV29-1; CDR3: CSVVPGTGDEKLFF
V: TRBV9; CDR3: CASSVGGSTETQYF
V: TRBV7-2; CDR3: CASSPRLAGAEGEDTQYF
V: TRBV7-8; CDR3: CASSLMGGYGYTF
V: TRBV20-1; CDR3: CSASAGTSGRTYQETQYF
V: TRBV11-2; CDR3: CASSSLSVSGNTIYF
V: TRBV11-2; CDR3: CASSLVMGYNEQFF
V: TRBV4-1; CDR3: CASSLVGPGLNTDTQYF
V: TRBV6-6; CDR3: CASSPTVQNQPQHF
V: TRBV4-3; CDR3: CASNQDRSGGELFF
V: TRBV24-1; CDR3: CATSDPRDTEAFF
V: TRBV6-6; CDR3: CASSYSPGGLAGETQYF
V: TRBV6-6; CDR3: CASRSGPGYTF
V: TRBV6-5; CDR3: CASSYARAPAFF
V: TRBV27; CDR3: CASSLRPGGASTDTQYF
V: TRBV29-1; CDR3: CSVEEYRNSGNTIYF
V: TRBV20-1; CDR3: CSAGRGSSYNEQFF
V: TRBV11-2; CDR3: CASSLSLNYEQFF
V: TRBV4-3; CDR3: CASSQWVLAGITDTQYF
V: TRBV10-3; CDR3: CAISGGSGRVLRFF
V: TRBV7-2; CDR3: CASSPQPGQGRDTQYF
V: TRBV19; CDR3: CASSIGLAGAQGTQYF
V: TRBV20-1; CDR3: CSARDHWQGNTEAFF
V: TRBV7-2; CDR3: CASSSTSGTGNEQFF
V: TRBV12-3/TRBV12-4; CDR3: CASSSSSGRTYNEQFF
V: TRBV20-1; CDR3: CSARDPRKDYNEQFF
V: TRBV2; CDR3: CASRRQGSETQYF
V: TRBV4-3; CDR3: CASSPGQVTNTEAFF